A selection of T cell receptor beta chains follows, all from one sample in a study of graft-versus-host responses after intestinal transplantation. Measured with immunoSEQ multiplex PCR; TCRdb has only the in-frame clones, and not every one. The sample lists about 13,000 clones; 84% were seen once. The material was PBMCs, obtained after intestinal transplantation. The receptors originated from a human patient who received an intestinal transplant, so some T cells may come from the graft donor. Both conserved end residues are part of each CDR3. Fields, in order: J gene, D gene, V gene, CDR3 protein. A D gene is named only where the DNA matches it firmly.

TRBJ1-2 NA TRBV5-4 CASSSGIVYGYTF
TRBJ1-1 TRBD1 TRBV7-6 CASSFNRGGTEAFF
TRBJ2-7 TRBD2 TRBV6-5 CASSYSLAGSYEQYF
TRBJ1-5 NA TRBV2 CASSEGGNQPQHF
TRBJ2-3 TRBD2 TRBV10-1 CASRGSGSDTQYF
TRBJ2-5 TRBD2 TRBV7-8 CASSPREAGLQETQYF
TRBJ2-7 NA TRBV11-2 CASSRAPGTSFYEQYF
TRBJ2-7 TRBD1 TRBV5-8 CASSTGQGDEQYF
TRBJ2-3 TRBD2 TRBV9 CASSVHQTSGRADTQYF
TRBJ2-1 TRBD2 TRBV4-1 CASSQEAGVSYNEQFF
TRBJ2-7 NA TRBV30 CAWSVTGLGEQYF
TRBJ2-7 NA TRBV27 CASSLIGGQGNEQYF
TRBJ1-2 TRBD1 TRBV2 CATADRAGDTF
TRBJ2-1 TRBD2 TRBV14 CASSPGTGLAAPGPYNEQFF
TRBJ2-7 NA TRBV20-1 CSAVLSLEQYF
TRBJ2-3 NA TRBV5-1 CASSLTSGGSDTQYF
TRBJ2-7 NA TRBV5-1 CASSLVQGHEQYF
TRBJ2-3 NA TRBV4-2 CASSQDFFLAISTDTQYF